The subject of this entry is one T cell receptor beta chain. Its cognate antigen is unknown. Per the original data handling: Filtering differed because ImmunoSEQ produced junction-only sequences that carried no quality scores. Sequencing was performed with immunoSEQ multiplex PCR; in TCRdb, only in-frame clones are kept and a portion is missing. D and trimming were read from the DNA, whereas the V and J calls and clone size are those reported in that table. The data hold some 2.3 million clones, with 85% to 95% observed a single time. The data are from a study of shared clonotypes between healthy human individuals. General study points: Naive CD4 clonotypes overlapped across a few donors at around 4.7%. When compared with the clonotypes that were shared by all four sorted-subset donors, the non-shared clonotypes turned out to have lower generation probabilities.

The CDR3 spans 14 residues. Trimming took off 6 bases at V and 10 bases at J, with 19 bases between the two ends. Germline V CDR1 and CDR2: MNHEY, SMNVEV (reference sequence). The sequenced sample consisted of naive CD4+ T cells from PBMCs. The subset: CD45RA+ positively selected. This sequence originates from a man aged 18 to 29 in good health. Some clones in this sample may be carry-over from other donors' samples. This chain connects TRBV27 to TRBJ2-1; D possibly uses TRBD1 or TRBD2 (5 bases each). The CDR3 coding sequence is TGTGCCAGCAGCAACCGGGACGGATGGAAGGAGCAGTTCTTC. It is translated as CASSNRDGWKEQFF.